This T cell receptor (beta chain) comes out of a study of shared clonotypes between healthy human individuals. Naive CD45RA+ and memory CD45RA-negative subsets were split from CD4+ cells. Trimming took 0 bases from V and 1 from J; bases not matched to a gene: 4. Per the germline V gene, CDR1 is SGDLS and CDR2 is YYNGEE. The CDR3 runs 16 residues. For this clone: The antigen is not known.

The repertoire was sequenced with immunoSEQ multiplex PCR; TCRdb's copy has only in-frame clones and lacks some. The table shows about 2.4 million clones, with over 85% occurring only once. Study findings and constraints: It was the non-shared clonotypes that had lower generation probabilities than clonotypes shared by all four donors. Clonotype sharing across a few donors was observed for 4% to 6.5% of naive CD4 clonotypes. What rarefaction showed was incomplete sorted-subset sequencing despite large depth.

The rearrangement uses TRBV9 and TRBJ2-5, with 9 nucleotides matching TRBD2. This TCR was recovered from a man between 18 and 29 years old in good health. The sequenced sample consisted of naive CD4+ T cells sorted from blood. Noted subset: CD45RA+ positively selected. CDR3: CASSVGVAGAQETQYF. The CDR3 DNA follows: TGTGCCAGCAGCGTAGGGGTAGCGGGGGCCCAAGAGACCCAGTACTTC.